The 27 T cell receptor beta chains presented below share a single source sample, sequenced in a study of cytomegalovirus exposure and HLA in healthy donors. The PCR made use of 60 Vbeta and 13 Jbeta primers. TCRdb keeps only in-frame clones here, not all; method: immunoSEQ multiplex PCR. The sample contains some 130,000 clones, 60% to 85% of which appear only once. Sequences were obtained from PBMCs. Every receptor here comes from a woman aged 40 to 49 in good health and CMV-seronegative.

The CDR3 nucleotides are TGTGCCAGTAGTACTGGGAGATCAATTAGCACAGATACGCAGTATTTT. It codes for CASSTGRSISTDTQYF. The J gene is TRBJ2-3, the V gene TRBV19, with TRBD2 as a possible D gene (5 bases). Germline CDR1 reads LNHDA; CDR2 reads SQIVND (reference sequence). CDR3 length equals 16 residues. The V end was cut by 4 bases, the J end by 0 bases, with 14 bases between.

The chain links TRBV19 to TRBJ2-7, with 14 bases that match TRBD2. The CDR3 is made up of 15 amino acids. The trim removed 5 bases at V and 3 bases at J, leaving 3 bases unmatched. CDR1 and CDR2 from the germline V gene are LNHDA and SQIVND (reference sequence). Here the CDR3 DNA reads TGTGCCAGTAGTGAGGGGACTAGCGGGAGCTACGAGCAGTACTTC. As protein: CASSEGTSGSYEQYF. Complete variable domain (other parts from reference TRBV19 and TRBJ2-7): DGGITQSPKYLFRKEGQNVTLSCEQNLNHDAMYWYRQDPGQGLRLIYYSQIVNDFQKGDIAEGYSVSREKKESFPLTVTSAQKNPTAFYLCASSEGTSGSYEQYFGPGTRLTVT.

This clone was seen only a few times. J is TRBJ1-5 and V is TRBV7-9, with D uncertain. Germline CDR1 reads SEHNR; CDR2 reads FQNEAQ (reference sequence). This CDR3 has 16 amino acids. V was clipped by 1 base and J by 2 bases, with 12 bases between them. The CDR3 DNA follows: TGTGCCAGCAGCTTAGTCGGTGGTTCCGGCAATCAGCCCCAGCATTTT. Translating gives CASSLVGGSGNQPQHF.

The CDR3 coding sequence is TGTGCCAGTAGTCTTCAGGCCCGGACAGGGAAAGCTTTCTTT. It encodes CASSLQARTGKAFF. The J gene is TRBJ1-1, the V gene TRBV19; 8 bases are shared with TRBD1. Germline V gene data show CDR1 as LNHDA and CDR2 as SQIVND (reference sequence). The CDR3 extends over 14 amino acids. V shed 5 bases and J 9 bases; nucleotides not matched to a gene: 11.

V usage is TRBV27 and J usage is TRBJ1-5; TRBD1 is a possible D gene (5 bases). The CDR3 length is 14 residues. Trimming shortened V by 5 bases and J by 7 bases, and 15 bases separated the two germline ends. Germline V CDR1 and CDR2: MNHEY, SMNVEV (reference sequence). Written as DNA, the CDR3 is TGTGCCAGCAGTCGTCGGCAGGGATTACAGCCCCAGCATTTT. Residues: CASSRRQGLQPQHF.

The V and J genes are TRBV5-5 and TRBJ1-2; 7 nucleotides line up with TRBD1. The germline CDR1 and CDR2 sequences are SGHKS and YYEKEE (reference sequence). The length of the CDR3 is 15 residues. V lost 4 bases and J lost 2; bases outside the gene matches: 8. The CDR3 is CASSLEGALNYGYTF. The CDR3 DNA is TGTGCCAGCAGCCTCGAGGGGGCATTGAACTATGGCTACACCTTC.

J is TRBJ2-7 and V is TRBV5-1, with 7 bases matching TRBD1. This CDR3 contains 14 residues. Germline CDR1 is SGHRS and CDR2 is YFSETQ. V shed 4 bases and J 5 bases; nucleotides not matched to a gene: 9. The chain's CDR3 is CASSSPGQLNEQYF. The CDR3 nucleotides are TGCGCCAGCAGCAGTCCGGGACAGCTCAACGAGCAGTACTTC.

V usage is TRBV5-1 and J usage is TRBJ2-7; 7 nucleotides agree with TRBD2. Germline CDR1 SGHRS, CDR2 YFSETQ. V lost 3 bases, J lost 6 bases, and 12 bases stayed unmatched. CDR3 size: 15 residues. The CDR3 loop reads CASSSSAGTRVEQYF. As DNA, the CDR3 is TGCGCCAGCAGCTCCTCAGCGGGAACCCGTGTCGAGCAGTACTTC.

The chain combines TRBV20-1 with TRBJ2-1, with 8 bases fitting TRBD2. Germline V gene lookup returns CDR1 DFQATT and CDR2 SNEGSKA (reference sequence). This CDR3 region has 11 residues. V lost 7 bases and J lost 7; bases outside the gene matches: 3. The CDR3 loop is CSGRGVNEQFF. For the CDR3, the DNA is TGCAGTGGGCGGGGGGTTAATGAGCAGTTCTTC.

V is TRBV27 and J is TRBJ2-3; D is possibly TRBD1 (5 bases). The CDR3 is 14 residues long. Per the germline V gene, CDR1 is MNHEY and CDR2 is SMNVEV (reference sequence). Trimming removed 2 bases at V and 3 bases at J, with 9 bases between. The CDR3 spells CASSLIRETDTQYF. CDR3 DNA sequence: TGTGCCAGCAGTTTAATCAGGGAAACAGATACGCAGTATTTT.

The chain links TRBV7-8 to TRBJ2-7; D perhaps matches TRBD2 (5 bases). The CDR3 totals 14 residues. Germline CDR1 and CDR2: SGHVS and FQNEAQ. The germline V and J ends were trimmed by 1 base and 1 base, with 8 bases remaining between them. This CDR3 is CASSLDRDSYEQYF. The CDR3, as DNA: TGTGCCAGCAGCTTAGACCGGGATTCCTACGAGCAGTACTTC.

This chain joins TRBV10-1 and TRBJ2-7; no clear D. This CDR3 comprises 12 residues. Trimming pared 3 bases from V and 4 bases from J, leaving 7 bases between. CDR1 and CDR2 (germline): WNHNN, SYGVQD (reference sequence). This CDR3 reads CASSDSAYEQYF. The CDR3 coding sequence is TGCGCCAGCAGTGACAGCGCTTACGAGCAGTACTTC.

This rearrangement joins TRBV5-1 to TRBJ1-1; a possible D gene is TRBD1 (5 bases). The CDR3 is 15 residues long. Trimming stripped 4 bases from V and 8 bases from J, with 21 bases between. The germline CDR1 and CDR2 sequences are SGHRS and YFSETQ. Here the CDR3 DNA reads TGCGCCAGCAGCCTCACTACGGGGGTAGGGACCGAAGCTTTCTTT. Encoded protein: CASSLTTGVGTEAFF.

The chain has TRBV5-1 and TRBJ2-5; TRBD1 matches at 10 bases. The end of the DNA is better explained by TRBJ2-7, so the J call may be wrong. The CDR3 length is 16 residues. Germline assignment: CDR1 SGHRS and CDR2 YFSETQ. CDR3 in DNA: TGCGCCAGCAGCTCCCAGAGGACAGGGGGAGGCTACGAGCAGTACTTC. Encoded protein: CASSSQRTGGGYEQYF.

The gene calls are TRBV10-2 and TRBJ1-1, with 9 bases matching TRBD1. From germline, CDR1 is WSHSY and CDR2 SAAADI. After removal of 6 bases from V and 1 base from J, the junction contained 3 bases not matched to a gene. CDR3 length: 14 amino acids. The CDR3 DNA sequence: TGCGCCAGCAGGGTGACAGGGGGGAACACTGAAGCTTTCTTT. The encoded protein is CASRVTGGNTEAFF.

The chain is built from TRBV9 and TRBJ1-1, with D possibly matching TRBD1 (6 bases). Deletions cut 2 bases from V and 0 bases from J, with 8 bases between. This CDR3 contains 14 residues. Germline V gives CDR1 SGDLS, CDR2 YYNGEE. The CDR3 reads CASSVDSMNTEAFF. DNA for the CDR3: TGTGCCAGCAGCGTGGACAGCATGAACACTGAAGCTTTCTTT.

The DNA for the CDR3 is TGTGCCAGCAGCTCCACAGCGGCTAGCGGTAACGAGCAGTACTTC. This codes for CASSSTAASGNEQYF. The V and J genes are TRBV4-2 and TRBJ2-7; the match to TRBD2 covers 7 bases. V trimming: 5 bases; J trimming: 5 bases; junction bases outside the gene matches: 12. The CDR3 totals 15 residues. Germline loops: CDR1 LGHNA, CDR2 YNFKEQ.

V and J are TRBV30 and TRBJ1-5; D uncertain. CDR1 is GTSNPN, CDR2 SVGIG, per germline (reference sequence). The CDR3 spans 13 residues. Trimming cost V 3 bases and J 0 bases, with 6 bases left between them. DNA for the CDR3: TGTGCCTGGAGCGGACTTAGCAATCAGCCCCAGCATTTT. Protein product: CAWSGLSNQPQHF.

This clone was seen more than once but under ten times. The CDR3 loop reads CASSFRTGSLETQYF. For the CDR3, the DNA is TGCGCCAGCAGCTTCAGGACAGGGAGTCTGGAGACCCAGTACTTC. J is TRBJ2-5 and V is TRBV5-1; 8 bases match TRBD1. The CDR3 has 15 residues. Germline CDR1 and CDR2: SGHRS and YFSETQ. J was trimmed by 5 bases and V by 2 bases; bases with no gene match: 8.

The chain links TRBV18 to TRBJ2-5; 7 bases line up with TRBD1. The CDR3 consists of 15 residues. Germline trimming cut 3 bases from V and 1 base from J; bases unmatched to any gene: 5. Germline CDR1 and CDR2: KGHSH and LQKENI. CDR3 sequence: CASSPKGGSQETQYF. The CDR3 DNA sequence: TGTGCCAGCTCACCTAAAGGGGGCTCCCAAGAGACCCAGTACTTC.

The chain has TRBV19 and TRBJ2-1; D possibly corresponds to TRBD1 (5 bases). V dropped 2 bases and J dropped 2 bases, with 10 bases sitting between them. There are 15 residues in the CDR3. Germline CDR1 LNHDA, CDR2 SQIVND (reference sequence). The CDR3 DNA reads as TGTGCCAGTAGTATACGGCAGGGCGCCTACAATGAGCAGTTCTTC. Its translation is CASSIRQGAYNEQFF.

The chain uses TRBV5-1 and TRBJ1-1; maybe TRBD1 (5 bases). The CDR3 consists of 14 residues. Germline CDR1 is SGHRS and CDR2 is YFSETQ. V lost 1 base and J 1 base, leaving 8 bases between the germline ends. This CDR3 is CASSLSTGNTEAFF. The CDR3 DNA sequence: TGCGCCAGCAGCTTGAGTACAGGGAACACTGAAGCTTTCTTT. The complete variable domain, with remaining parts taken from reference TRBV5-1 and TRBJ1-1, reads KAGVTQTPRYLIKTRGQQVTLSCSPISGHRSVSWYQQTPGQGLQFLFEYFSETQRNKGNFPGRFSGRQFSNSRSEMNVSTLELGDSALYLCASSLSTGNTEAFFGQGTRLTVV.

Only a few counts were recorded for this clone. The chain has TRBV19 and TRBJ2-7; weak D call: TRBD2 (7 bases). Germline V gene lookup returns CDR1 LNHDA and CDR2 SQIVND (reference sequence). Trimming took off 0 bases at V and 6 bases at J, with 18 bases between the two ends. The CDR3 totals 16 residues. This CDR3 is CASSIDRFGGRAEQYF. Written as DNA, the CDR3 is TGTGCCAGTAGTATAGATCGGTTCGGGGGGCGAGCCGAGCAGTACTTC.

The V and J genes are TRBV7-9 and TRBJ1-1, with D possibly being TRBD1 (6 bases). The germline V gene encodes CDR1 SEHNR and CDR2 FQNEAQ (reference sequence). The V end was cut by 4 bases, the J end by 0 bases, with 24 bases between. CDR3 length: 19 amino acids. CDR3 protein: CASSSQLWTAPTMNTEAFF. The DNA of the CDR3 is TGTGCCAGCAGCTCACAACTCTGGACAGCTCCAACGATGAACACTGAAGCTTTCTTT. The complete variable domain, with remaining parts taken from reference TRBV7-9 and TRBJ1-1, reads DTGVSQNPRHKITKRGQNVTFRCDPISEHNRLYWYRQTLGQGPEFLTYFQNEAQLEKSRLLSDRFSAERPKGSFSTLEIQRTEQGDSAMYLCASSSQLWTAPTMNTEAFFGQGTRLTVV.

The chain combines TRBV6-1 with TRBJ2-7; TRBD1 might be the D (5 bases). Between the trimmed V and J ends, which lost 5 bases and 2 bases, there was a span of 10 bases. Germline-derived CDR1 and CDR2 are MNHNS and SASEGT. This CDR3 is built from 13 residues. The CDR3 loop reads CASSQQGPYEQYF. The CDR3 nucleotides read TGTGCCAGCAGTCAGCAGGGTCCCTACGAGCAGTACTTC.

This clone is medium-sized by share. The chain joins TRBV2 to TRBJ2-7; maybe TRBD2 (6 bases). V dropped 1 base and J dropped 5 bases, with 21 bases sitting between them. This CDR3 spans 17 amino acids. The V gene's germline CDR1 is SNHLY and CDR2 FYNNEI. This chain's CDR3 is CASSEDPPYGSVNEQYF. In nucleotides, the CDR3 is TGTGCCAGCAGTGAAGACCCCCCCTACGGGAGTGTCAACGAGCAGTACTTC.

The chain has TRBV7-8 and TRBJ1-1, with TRBD1 matching over 8 bases. CDR3 length equals 15 residues. The germline V gene encodes CDR1 SGHVS and CDR2 FQNEAQ. The trim removed 6 bases at V and 6 bases at J, leaving 12 bases unmatched. The CDR3 coding sequence is TGTGCCAGCAGTTTGACAGGGGAGGCTCGGGCTGAAGCTTTCTTT. It translates to CASSLTGEARAEAFF.